One sample yielded the 18 T cell receptor beta chains listed below, sequenced in a study of cytomegalovirus exposure and HLA in healthy donors (TCRdb year 2017). Receptors were amplified or captured by the immunoSEQ multiplex PCR assay. A mixture of 60 forward primers for TCR Vbeta segments and 13 reverse primers for TCR Jbeta segments was used in the multiplex PCR. TCRdb re-hosts the immuneACCESS table, in-frame sequences only. Its copies lack some clones; in the studies checked, an unresolved V gene accounts for under half of them, and the cause for the rest is not known. The sample yields approximately 190,000 clones; roughly 85% were counted once. The top ten constitute 1.5% to 2% of the sample. The sample comprised PBMCs. These receptors came from a woman in her late teens or twenties in good health and CMV-seronegative.

This clone was counted between two and nine times. The chain employs TRBV2 and TRBJ1-3; unclear D gene. Trimming took off 6 bases at V and 2 bases at J, with 5 bases between the two ends. CDR3 size: 12 residues. CDR1 and CDR2 from the germline V gene are SNHLY and FYNNEI. CDR3 amino acids: CASRSTGNTIYF. In DNA, the CDR3 is TGTGCCAGCAGATCTACTGGAAACACCATATATTTT.

This clone was observed a single time. CDR3 amino acids: CASTLPQGGDEQFF. The CDR3 bases are TGCGCCAGCACCCTCCCCCAGGGTGGAGATGAGCAGTTCTTC. The chain links TRBV10-2 to TRBJ2-1, with D possibly being TRBD1 (5 bases). V was clipped by 7 bases and J by 8 bases, with 18 bases between them. The CDR3 extends over 14 amino acids. CDR1 and CDR2 from the germline V gene are WSHSY and SAAADI.

This clone was detected only once. V and J are TRBV2 and TRBJ1-4, with D possibly matching TRBD1 (5 bases). CDR1 and CDR2 (germline): SNHLY, FYNNEI. V lost 2 bases, J lost 8 bases, and 18 bases lay in between. This CDR3 spans 16 amino acids. CDR3 DNA sequence: TGTGCCAGCAGTGAATTAACGACGACGCGGGGGGAAAAACTGTTTTTT. Residues: CASSELTTTRGEKLFF.

Comment on this clone: The same CDR3 is also encoded by other DNA sequences in this sample. The CDR3 reads CASSQDGGSGPYNEQFF. CDR3 DNA: TGCGCCAGCAGCCAAGATGGGGGTAGCGGCCCCTACAATGAGCAGTTCTTC. The chain employs TRBV4-3 and TRBJ2-1; D perhaps matches TRBD2 (6 bases). The CDR3 length is 17 residues. The V gene lost 0 bases and the J gene lost 2 bases, with 14 bases spanning the gap. Germline V CDR1 and CDR2: LGHNA, YSLEER.

The chain employs TRBV7-8 and TRBJ1-5; 11 nucleotides match TRBD1. Unmatched junction bases numbered 3, after V lost 5 bases and J lost 3 bases. CDR3 length: 15 residues. Per germline, CDR1 SGHVS and CDR2 FQNEAQ. The DNA for the CDR3 is TGTGCCAGCAGCCGGGACAGGGGGACCAATCAGCCCCAGCATTTT. It yields the protein CASSRDRGTNQPQHF.

This rearrangement joins TRBV4-3 to TRBJ2-1, with 7 bases identical to TRBD2. There are 16 residues in the CDR3. The germline CDR1 and CDR2 sequences are LGHNA and YSLEER. V was pared by 0 bases and J by 4 bases, with 6 bases of the junction left unmatched. The CDR3 reads CASSQDWASGYNEQFF. The CDR3, as DNA: TGCGCCAGCAGCCAAGACTGGGCTAGCGGTTACAATGAGCAGTTCTTC.

This clone was seen once. J is TRBJ2-1 and V is TRBV7-9, with 12 positions matching TRBD2. J gave up 5 bases and V 6 bases, and 8 bases lay outside the gene matches. CDR1 is SEHNR, CDR2 FQNEAQ, per germline (reference sequence). The CDR3 consists of 16 residues. As DNA, the CDR3 is TGTGCCAGCAGGATGCTAGCGGGAGGGCCACACAATGAGCAGTTCTTC. It is translated as CASRMLAGGPHNEQFF. The variable domain in full, completed from reference TRBV7-9 and TRBJ2-1, reads DTGVSQNPRHKITKRGQNVTFRCDPISEHNRLYWYRQTLGQGPEFLTYFQNEAQLEKSRLLSDRFSAERPKGSFSTLEIQRTEQGDSAMYLCASRMLAGGPHNEQFFGPGTRLTVL.

The chain couples TRBV30 to TRBJ1-2, with a possible D match to TRBD1 (6 bases). This CDR3 is built from 13 residues. V lost 5 bases and J lost 4, with 14 bases in between. CDR1 and CDR2 (germline): GTSNPN, SVGIG (reference sequence). The CDR3 protein is CAWSPGDGYGYTF. In DNA, the CDR3 is TGTGCCTGGTCCCCAGGGGATGGCTATGGCTACACCTTC.

The count of this clone is one. This sequence joins TRBV28 and TRBJ2-1; 11 bases match TRBD2. This CDR3 has 17 amino acids. Germline assignment: CDR1 MDHEN and CDR2 SYDVKM. The ends lost 5 bases at V and 0 bases at J; junction bases unmatched: 6. The CDR3 spells CASSPYSGRASYNEQFF. DNA of the CDR3: TGTGCCAGCAGTCCGTATAGCGGGAGGGCCTCCTACAATGAGCAGTTCTTC.

This clone was observed once. This chain connects TRBV9 to TRBJ2-3; 11 nucleotides agree with TRBD2. V lost 0 bases and J lost 3; bases outside the gene matches: 9. The CDR3 spans 18 residues. Per germline, CDR1 SGDLS and CDR2 YYNGEE. The CDR3 DNA follows: TGTGCCAGCAGCGTAGTGAACTCTAGCGGGAGGTTGACAGATACGCAGTATTTT. Residues: CASSVVNSSGRLTDTQYF.

The gene calls are TRBV15 and TRBJ2-4, with TRBD1 matching 11 bases. The CDR3 consists of 20 residues. From germline, CDR1 is LNHNV and CDR2 YYDKDF (reference sequence). Germline trimming cut 7 bases from V and 1 base from J; bases unmatched to any gene: 18. In DNA, the CDR3 is TGTGCCACCATCCACCCCGGGACAGGGGGTAGTCGTTTCGCCAAAAACATTCAGTACTTC. Translated: CATIHPGTGGSRFAKNIQYF.

The CDR3 DNA is TGTGCCAGCAGTAGGCCCCAGTGGGGGGACAACTATGGCTACACCTTC. It yields the protein CASSRPQWGDNYGYTF. The genes are TRBV28 and TRBJ1-2; D is perhaps TRBD1 (5 bases). CDR1 and CDR2 from the germline V gene are MDHEN and SYDVKM. The V end was cut by 5 bases, the J end by 2 bases, with 18 bases between. The CDR3 has 16 residues.

The chain links TRBV5-1 to TRBJ1-4; TRBD1 agrees at 7 bases. Germline CDR1 is SGHRS and CDR2 is YFSETQ. The ends lost 2 bases at V and 7 bases at J; junction bases unmatched: 8. The CDR3 has 15 amino acids. The CDR3 reads CASSLQGQGGEKLFF. DNA for the CDR3: TGCGCCAGCAGCTTACAGGGGCAAGGGGGTGAAAAACTGTTTTTT.

The rearrangement links TRBV29-1 to TRBJ2-4; possibly TRBD2 for D (5 bases). The CDR3 sequence is 13 residues long. Germline CDR1 is SQVTM and CDR2 is ANQGSEA. Trimming removed 1 base from V and 7 bases from J, with 11 bases in between. CDR3 bases: TGCAGCGTTGAAGTTGAGGGTTTGAACATTCAGTACTTC. Its protein product is CSVEVEGLNIQYF.

The CDR3 protein is CASSLGQGFRTEAFF. CDR3 coding DNA: TGTGCCAGCAGTTTGGGACAGGGGTTCCGCACTGAAGCTTTCTTT. V usage is TRBV27 and J usage is TRBJ1-1, with 10 positions matching TRBD1. Germline loops: CDR1 MNHEY, CDR2 SMNVEV (reference sequence). CDR3 size: 15 residues. V gave up 3 bases and J gave up 4 bases; unmatched junction bases: 5.

A remark on this clone: The sample carries other DNA sequences with the same CDR3. The V call is TRBV11-2, the J call TRBJ1-1; unclear D gene. The germline gives CDR1 SGHAT, CDR2 FQNNGV. V lost 3 bases to trimming and J lost 2 bases, with 7 bases between them. This CDR3 has 13 residues. The CDR3 region is CASSFRGNTEAFF. CDR3 coding DNA: TGTGCCAGCAGCTTTCGCGGAAACACTGAAGCTTTCTTT.

This clone was counted only a few times. V and J are TRBV6-5 and TRBJ2-6; D gene ambiguous. The ends were cut back, 2 bases at V and 0 bases at J, with 5 bases in the middle. CDR1 and CDR2 from the germline V gene are MNHEY and SVGAGI. This CDR3 spans 15 amino acids. The CDR3 is CASSYEPSGANVLTF. DNA for the CDR3: TGTGCCAGCAGTTACGAGCCCTCTGGGGCCAACGTCCTGACTTTC.

This clone has a handful of counts. J is TRBJ2-2 and V is TRBV19; 8 bases agree with TRBD1. The CDR3 spans 15 residues. J lost 2 bases, V lost 5 bases, and 4 bases had no gene match. Germline V gene data show CDR1 as LNHDA and CDR2 as SQIVND (reference sequence). In DNA form, the CDR3 reads TGTGCCAGTAGTCTCGACAGGGGCAACACCGGGGAGCTGTTTTTT. Its protein product is CASSLDRGNTGELFF.